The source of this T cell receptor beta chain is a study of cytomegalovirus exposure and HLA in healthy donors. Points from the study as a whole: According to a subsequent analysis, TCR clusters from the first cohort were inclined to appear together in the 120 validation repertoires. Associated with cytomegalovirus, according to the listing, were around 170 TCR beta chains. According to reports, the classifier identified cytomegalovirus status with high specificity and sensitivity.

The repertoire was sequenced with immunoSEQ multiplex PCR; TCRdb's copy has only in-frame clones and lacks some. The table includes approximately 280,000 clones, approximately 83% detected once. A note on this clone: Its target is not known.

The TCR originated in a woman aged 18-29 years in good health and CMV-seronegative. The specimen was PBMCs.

The CDR3 region is CASSLFTAGELFF. CDR3 bases: TGTGCCAGCAGCTTATTTACGGCCGGGGAGCTGTTTTTT. V usage is TRBV7-9 and J usage is TRBJ2-2, with D uncertain. V shed 2 bases and J shed 6 bases, with 7 bases lying between them. The CDR3 totals 13 residues. Germline CDR1 and CDR2: SEHNR and FQNEAQ (reference sequence).